This T cell receptor (beta chain) was profiled in a study of CD8 T cells in ankylosing spondylitis. The germline CDR1 and CDR2 sequences are MNHEY and SMNVEV (reference sequence). Trimming at V came to 10 bases and at J to 10 bases, leaving 8 bases not matched to a gene. The CDR3 has 12 residues. This clonotype was observed a few times. As the method for making TCR beta libraries, quantitative 5'-RACE with molecular barcodes was used. Using its own MiXCR run on the 5' RACE reads, TCRdb lists one record per CDR3 protein. The data show about 250,000 distinct CDR3 sequences, 30% to 40% seen once. This chain connects TRBV27 to TRBJ2-1; 9 positions agree with TRBD1. The sequence was collected from a male donor with ankylosing spondylitis or in good health (not recorded which). The sample taken for sequencing was blood, either unsorted or a sorted T cell fraction (not recorded which). In nucleotides, the CDR3 is TGTGCCATAATCGGGACAGGGCGCGAGCAGTTCTTC. It yields the protein CAIIGTGREQFF.